The source of this T cell receptor beta chain is a study of cytomegalovirus exposure and HLA in healthy donors. The length of the CDR3 is 16 residues. CDR1 is SGHRS, CDR2 YFSETQ, per germline. V was clipped by 4 bases and J by 2 bases; unmatched bases: 7. Concerning this clone: Its antigen is unidentified.

PCR used 60 Vbeta primers and 13 Jbeta primers. Only in-frame clones appear in the TCRdb table, and some are missing; sequencing was by immunoSEQ multiplex PCR. The repertoire consists of approximately 150,000 clones, with about three quarters occurring once and the leading ten covering 4.7%. Study outcomes and limitations: Because they were indistinguishable, some V segments, including TRBV6-2 and TRBV6-3, were excluded. Rarity characterized most TCR sequences, yet some public TCRs appeared in many donors. There were a few CMV-associated chains whose specificity for CMV antigens was confirmed in vitro. An analysis was carried out later, and it reportedly showed fewer N-insertions in an Asian-associated ancestry cluster than the approximately 660-donor mean.

V is TRBV5-1 and J is TRBJ1-4; 8 bases fit TRBD1. The sequence was collected from a man aged 18 to 35 in good health and CMV-seropositive. The specimen sequenced was PBMCs. This CDR3 reads CASSAQGGQTNEKLFF. Written as DNA, the CDR3 is TGCGCCAGCAGCGCACAGGGGGGTCAGACTAATGAAAAACTGTTTTTT. The full variable domain, its missing parts supplied by reference TRBV5-1 and TRBJ1-4, is KAGVTQTPRYLIKTRGQQVTLSCSPISGHRSVSWYQQTPGQGLQFLFEYFSETQRNKGNFPGRFSGRQFSNSRSEMNVSTLELGDSALYLCASSAQGGQTNEKLFFGSGTQLSVL.